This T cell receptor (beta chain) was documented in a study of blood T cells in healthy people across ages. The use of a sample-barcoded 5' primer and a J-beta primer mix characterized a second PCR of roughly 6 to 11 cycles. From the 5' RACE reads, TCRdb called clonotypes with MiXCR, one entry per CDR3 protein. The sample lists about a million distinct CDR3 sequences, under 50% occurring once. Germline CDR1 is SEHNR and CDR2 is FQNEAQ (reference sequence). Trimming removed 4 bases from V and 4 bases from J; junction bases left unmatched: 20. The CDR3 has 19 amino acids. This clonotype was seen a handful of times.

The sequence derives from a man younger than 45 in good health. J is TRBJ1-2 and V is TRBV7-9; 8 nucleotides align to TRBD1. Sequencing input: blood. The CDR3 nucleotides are TGTGCCAGCAGCTCCCGATCGACCCGACAGGGGCCATTAAGCTATGGCTACACCTTC. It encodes CASSSRSTRQGPLSYGYTF.